This T cell receptor beta chain came from a study of regulatory T cells in long-lasting Graves disease. Between the trimmed V and J ends, which lost 4 bases and 5 bases, there was a span of 17 bases. Germline-derived CDR1 and CDR2 are SEHNR and FQNEAQ (reference sequence). The CDR3 spans 15 residues. Library construction for TCR beta used iRepertoire HTBI primers and Arm-PCR of CDR3 regions. Authors' analysis steps: Gene usage covered approximately 60 TRBV and some 13 TRBJ segments. Each CDR3 protein gets one entry after TCRdb re-called the multiplex PCR reads with MiXCR. The authors' filters were not applied to this entry. This table has a few hundred thousand distinct CDR3 sequences, around a quarter appearing once. Time point described: persistent/refractory GD, antithyroid drugs over 5 years with positive TRAb. Making the TCR library involved RNA that had been extracted from PBMCs.

The clonotype comes from a female donor with Graves disease. The sample consisted of peripheral blood mononuclear cells (PBMCs), taken when the disease was refractory, from a patient treated with antithyroid drugs. J is TRBJ2-5 and V is TRBV7-9; no firm D call. CDR3 DNA sequence: TGTGCCAGCAGCTCCGGACGGGTTAATCCGGAGACCCAGTACTTC. Amino acid sequence: CASSSGRVNPETQYF.